This TCR beta chain was identified during a study of T cell repertoires in cytomegalovirus infection. Overall study context: Public TCR beta signatures were indicative of both CMV infection and a matching HLA type.

The sample holds many counts of this clonotype. What it recognizes is unknown. The CDR3 runs 14 residues. V dropped 6 bases and J dropped 7 bases, with 16 bases sitting between them. Germline V gene data show CDR1 as SGHDT and CDR2 as YYEEEE. TCRdb re-called the reads through MiXCR, storing one row per CDR3 protein. The profile shows around 320,000 distinct CDR3 sequences, 8% to 10% of them singletons. Study outcomes and limitations: Pooled public TCR beta family frequency picked out CMV carriers with the relevant HLA. HLA-C-restricted TCR beta clonotypes specific for CMV led the ex vivo response.

Sequences were obtained from PBMCs. This TCR was sampled from a human donor in good health (CMV status not recorded). Some clones in this sample may be carry-over from other donors' samples. The chain joins TRBV5-6 to TRBJ1-4; D perhaps matches TRBD1 (5 bases). CDR3 loop: CASTAGSNSEKLFF. The CDR3 bases are TGTGCCAGCACGGCAGGGAGTAACAGTGAAAAACTGTTTTTT.